The 27 T cell receptor beta chains in this list originate from one sample, sequenced in a study of T cell repertoires in cytomegalovirus infection. TCRdb itself ran the reads through MiXCR, one entry per CDR3 protein. The sample has 90,000 to 110,000 distinct CDR3 sequences, under 30% seen once. Their antigens remain unidentified. Sequencing was performed on CD8+ T cells from cultured PBMCs, taken from culture after CMV antigen stimulation. The receptors were sampled from a human donor in good health (CMV status not recorded). Some clones in this sample may be carry-over from other donors' samples.

The chain carries TRBV19 and TRBJ1-2; TRBD1 is a possible D gene (5 bases). V was pared by 2 bases and J by 6 bases, with 13 bases between. Germline V gene lookup returns CDR1 LNHDA and CDR2 SQIVND (reference sequence). CDR3 length: 14 residues. The CDR3 here is CASSITQGADGYTF. The CDR3 nucleotides are TGTGCCAGTAGTATAACGCAGGGCGCGGATGGCTACACCTTC.

This chain links TRBV7-9 with TRBJ2-3, with unresolved D. Deletions cut 4 bases from V and 4 bases from J, with 15 bases between. This CDR3 comprises 15 residues. Germline V gene data show CDR1 as SEHNR and CDR2 as FQNEAQ (reference sequence). CDR3 in amino acids: CASSSPLWAADTQYF. CDR3 DNA sequence: TGTGCCAGCAGCTCACCGCTCTGGGCCGCAGATACGCAGTATTTT.

This clonotype has more than one count but fewer than ten. The chain uses TRBV7-9 and TRBJ1-2, with 7 bases identical to TRBD1. The CDR3 loop spans 12 amino acids. From germline, CDR1 is SEHNR and CDR2 FQNEAQ (reference sequence). The V and J ends lost 2 bases and 10 bases, in that order; junction bases with no gene match: 4. DNA of the CDR3: TGTGCCAGCAGCTTATTAGGGACAGACTACACCTTC. Amino acid sequence: CASSLLGTDYTF.

The chain links TRBV7-2 to TRBJ2-3; 8 nucleotides agree with TRBD2. The CDR3 spans 21 residues. Per the germline V gene, CDR1 is SGHTA and CDR2 is FQGNSA. The trim removed 5 bases at V and 0 bases at J, leaving 22 bases unmatched. Written as DNA, the CDR3 is TGTGCCAGCAGCCCCAATAGGATGTCAGTTCGGCGGGGGGCTAGCACAGATACGCAGTATTTT. This translates into CASSPNRMSVRRGASTDTQYF.

The rearrangement joins TRBV9 to TRBJ2-7, with a possible D match to TRBD1 (6 bases). The germline V and J ends were trimmed by 0 bases and 5 bases, with 15 bases remaining between them. Germline CDR1 reads SGDLS; CDR2 reads YYNGEE. The CDR3 runs to 15 residues. The CDR3 region has the DNA TGTGCCAGCAGCGTAGACGGCAGGGGAATTGACGAGCAGTACTTC. Its protein is CASSVDGRGIDEQYF. Full variable domain (outside the CDR3, taken from reference TRBV9 and TRBJ2-7): DSGVTQTPKHLITATGQRVTLRCSPRSGDLSVYWYQQSLDQGLQFLIQYYNGEERAKGNILERFSAQQFPDLHSELNLSSLELGDSALYFCASSVDGRGIDEQYFGPGTRLTVT.

Points on this clonotype: A read error may be the cause here, since a much bigger clone is one base away. The chain employs TRBV12-3 or TRBV12-4 and TRBJ2-3; TRBD2 matches 8 bases. The CDR3 covers 15 residues. The CDR3 bases are TGTGCCAGCAGTCATAGCGGGGCCCACACAGATGCGCAGTATTTT. Residues: CASSHSGAHTDAQYF.

This chain links TRBV10-3 with TRBJ1-3; 10 bases line up with TRBD1. The CDR3 spans 17 residues. J was trimmed by 0 bases and V by 6 bases; bases with no gene match: 8. CDR1 and CDR2 (germline): ENHRY, SYGVKD. The CDR3 protein is CAIRGQGFSDSGNTIYF. CDR3 sequence (DNA): TGTGCCATCAGGGGACAGGGGTTCTCTGACTCTGGAAACACCATATATTTT.

The chain has TRBV5-5 and TRBJ1-2, with D uncertain. Per germline, CDR1 SGHKS and CDR2 YYEKEE (reference sequence). V was cut by 1 base and J by 4 bases, with 17 bases left in between. There are 16 residues in the CDR3. The CDR3 loop reads CASSLRVAPGSYGYTF. The CDR3 bases are TGTGCCAGCAGCTTGCGAGTAGCGCCCGGCAGCTATGGCTACACCTTC.

The chain joins TRBV19 to TRBJ1-2; D not certain. Germline V gene data show CDR1 as LNHDA and CDR2 as SQIVND (reference sequence). The CDR3 loop spans 13 amino acids. V gave up 1 base and J gave up 5 bases, with 8 bases separating them. CDR3 sequence (DNA): TGTGCCAGTAGTATAGTGACGGCTTATGGCTACACCTTC. Encoded protein: CASSIVTAYGYTF.

This clonotype was found a few times. V gene TRBV6-2 or TRBV6-3 combines with J gene TRBJ2-3, with 8 positions matching TRBD2. Germline CDR1 MNHEY, CDR2 SVGEGT. Losses at the gene ends were 2 bases for V and 0 bases for J; bases not matched to a gene: 1. The CDR3 covers 15 residues. The CDR3 bases are TGTGCCAGCAGTTACACGGGGGGGAGCACAGATACGCAGTATTTT. Translating gives CASSYTGGSTDTQYF.

The rearrangement joins TRBV13 to TRBJ2-2, with a tentative D call TRBD1 (6 bases). Germline V gene data show CDR1 as PRHDT and CDR2 as FYEKMQ (reference sequence). This CDR3 is built from 16 residues. V shed 5 bases and J shed 0 bases, with 13 bases lying between them. Written as DNA, the CDR3 is TGTGCCAGCAGCACGTTGGCAGGGGCGAACACCGGGGAGCTGTTTTTT. Translated: CASSTLAGANTGELFF.

V and J are TRBV12-3 or TRBV12-4 and TRBJ2-7, with TRBD2 matching over 12 bases. CDR3 size: 14 residues. The V segment lost 4 bases and the J segment 3 bases; nucleotides outside the gene matches: 1. The CDR3 region has the DNA TGTGCCAGCAGTTGGACTAGCGGGAACTACGAGCAGTACTTC. This encodes CASSWTSGNYEQYF.

In this sample, this clonotype turned up a few times. V and J are TRBV12-3 or TRBV12-4 and TRBJ1-5, with a possible D match to TRBD1 (6 bases). The CDR3 has 15 residues. The V and J ends lost 3 bases and 1 base respectively, with 10 bases between them. The CDR3 nucleotides read TGTGCCAGCAGTTTTACCGGACAGAGCAATCAGCCCCAGCATTTT. Amino acids: CASSFTGQSNQPQHF.

This clonotype was counted a few times. The chain joins TRBV25-1 to TRBJ2-1; perhaps TRBD1 as D (5 bases). This CDR3 contains 12 residues. V was clipped by 6 bases and J by 10 bases, with 13 bases between them. In germline, CDR1 is MGHDK, CDR2 SYGVNS. The CDR3 is CASSAGSGEQFF. The CDR3 DNA sequence: TGTGCCAGCAGCGCAGGGTCTGGGGAGCAGTTCTTC.

The gene calls are TRBV6-2 or TRBV6-3 and TRBJ2-2, with a possible D match to TRBD1 (5 bases). Deletions cut 4 bases from V and 4 bases from J, with 13 bases between. Germline lookup yields CDR1 MNHEY and CDR2 SVGEGT. CDR3 size: 15 residues. CDR3 region: CASSFTGRGTGELFF. DNA for the CDR3: TGTGCCAGCAGTTTCACAGGCCGCGGCACCGGGGAGCTGTTTTTT.

This clonotype has more than one count but fewer than ten. This rearrangement joins TRBV20-1 to TRBJ2-2, with no clear D. Germline CDR1 and CDR2: DFQATT and SNEGSKA (reference sequence). This CDR3 is 15 amino acids long. V gave up 0 bases and J gave up 6 bases, with 14 bases separating them. CDR3 sequence: CSARDSFRASGELFF. The DNA for the CDR3 is TGCAGTGCTAGAGATTCCTTTAGGGCGTCCGGGGAGCTGTTTTTT.

This clonotype came up a few times. This chain uses TRBV6-6 with TRBJ1-1; D possibly corresponds to TRBD1 (5 bases). The V and J ends lost 2 bases and 1 base respectively, with 11 bases between them. The CDR3 loop spans 15 amino acids. Germline lookup yields CDR1 MNHNY and CDR2 SVGAGI (reference sequence). CDR3 sequence reads: CASSYGGPKNTEAFF. The CDR3 bases are TGTGCCAGCAGTTACGGGGGACCCAAGAACACTGAAGCTTTCTTT.

The chain combines TRBV27 with TRBJ2-5, with D possibly called TRBD1 or TRBD2 (5 bases each). Deletions cut 5 bases from V and 7 bases from J, with 26 bases between. This CDR3 region has 17 residues. Germline V gives CDR1 MNHEY, CDR2 SMNVEV (reference sequence). DNA of the CDR3: TGTGCCAGCAGTCCCCCGTCCCGGGACGGAGAAACGGGGACCCAGTACTTC. Residues: CASSPPSRDGETGTQYF.

This clonotype was picked up a small number of times. The rearrangement joins TRBV19 to TRBJ1-2; the match to TRBD1 covers 7 bases. This CDR3 contains 14 residues. Germline-derived CDR1 and CDR2 are LNHDA and SQIVND (reference sequence). J lost 2 bases, V lost 5 bases, and 5 bases had no gene match. The CDR3 region has the DNA TGTGCCAGTAGTGCGTGGACAGGAAACTATGGCTACACCTTC. This sequence encodes CASSAWTGNYGYTF.

The chain employs TRBV6-6 and TRBJ1-2; perhaps TRBD1 as D (5 bases). V dropped 4 bases and J dropped 3 bases, with 15 bases sitting between them. The CDR3 sequence is 15 residues long. The V gene's germline CDR1 is MNHNY and CDR2 SVGAGI (reference sequence). The CDR3 nucleotides are TGTGCCAGCAGTTCCCTACCGACAGACCACTATGGCTACACCTTC. It yields the protein CASSSLPTDHYGYTF.

This clonotype was detected many times. V gene TRBV7-2 combines with J gene TRBJ2-3, with 8 bases that match TRBD1. The CDR3 length is 15 residues. CDR1 is SGHTA and CDR2 is FQGNSA in the germline V gene. V dropped 6 bases and J dropped 6; count of bases not matched to a gene: 11. CDR3 region: CASSLIQGASDTQYF. CDR3 nucleotides: TGTGCCAGCAGTTTAATCCAGGGGGCGTCGGATACGCAGTATTTT.

This clonotype was seen ten or more times. The chain is built from TRBV11-2 and TRBJ1-3, with no clear D. The CDR3 runs to 16 residues. Per germline, CDR1 SGHAT and CDR2 FQNNGV. Trimming took 4 bases from V and 0 from J, leaving 13 bases between them. CDR3 DNA sequence: TGTGCCAGCAGCTCCCCTACTTTAGCCTCTGGAAACACCATATATTTT. Translating it yields CASSSPTLASGNTIYF.

The J gene is TRBJ1-2, the V gene TRBV20-1; tentatively, D is TRBD1 (6 bases). The length of the CDR3 is 12 residues. Germline V gene sequence: CDR1 DFQATT, CDR2 SNEGSKA (reference sequence). V lost 1 base and J 7 bases, leaving 10 bases between the germline ends. CDR3 residues: CSARVQGLGYTF. In nucleotides, the CDR3 is TGCAGTGCTAGAGTGCAGGGGCTTGGCTACACCTTC.

This chain joins TRBV20-1 and TRBJ1-5; D not certain. Germline lookup yields CDR1 DFQATT and CDR2 SNEGSKA (reference sequence). The CDR3 runs 10 residues. Trimming took 5 bases from V and 6 from J, leaving 5 bases between them. The CDR3 sequence is CSADPQPQHF. The CDR3 DNA reads TGCAGTGCTGACCCTCAGCCCCAGCATTTT.

The chain links TRBV7-9 to TRBJ2-1, with 9 positions matching TRBD1. The CDR3 loop spans 17 amino acids. Trimming at V came to 5 bases and at J to 2 bases, leaving 10 bases not matched to a gene. Germline CDR1 and CDR2: SEHNR and FQNEAQ (reference sequence). The CDR3 protein is CASSPNFGTGTYNEQFF. The DNA of the CDR3 is TGTGCCAGCAGCCCGAATTTCGGGACAGGGACCTACAATGAGCAGTTCTTC.

The genes are TRBV12-3 or TRBV12-4 and TRBJ2-2; TRBD1 matches 9 bases. With V trimmed by 5 bases and J by 7 bases, 8 bases remained unmatched. The CDR3 is made up of 15 amino acids. The DNA for the CDR3 is TGTGCCAGCAGTCGAAACAGGGGGCGGGTCGGGGAGCTGTTTTTT. Amino acids: CASSRNRGRVGELFF.

A single count supports this clonotype. The chain couples TRBV27 to TRBJ2-1, with 8 bases identical to TRBD2. The J segment lost 7 bases and the V segment lost 5 bases, leaving 10 bases of the junction unmatched. Germline V CDR1 and CDR2: MNHEY, SMNVEV (reference sequence). The CDR3 has 15 residues. CDR3 loop: CASSPGTGGQNEQFF. The CDR3 region has the DNA TGTGCCAGCAGTCCAGGAACGGGGGGGCAGAATGAGCAGTTCTTC.